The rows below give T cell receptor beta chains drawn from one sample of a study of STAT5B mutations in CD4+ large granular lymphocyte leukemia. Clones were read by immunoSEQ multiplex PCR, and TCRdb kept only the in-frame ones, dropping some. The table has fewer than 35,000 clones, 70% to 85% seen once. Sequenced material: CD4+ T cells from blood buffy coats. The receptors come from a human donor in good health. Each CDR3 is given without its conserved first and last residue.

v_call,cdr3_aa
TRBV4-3,ASSQGLANEQF
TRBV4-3,ASSQDWRSGANVLT
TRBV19,ASTWTGENGYT
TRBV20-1,SARRDYGYT
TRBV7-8,ASSRGQGPFARSEAF
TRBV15,ATSRQGTNEKLF
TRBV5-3,ARSPLRTGCGEKLF
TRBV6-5,AHHRDRADEQY
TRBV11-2,ASSETGFREQF
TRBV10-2,ASSDQDTQY
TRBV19,ASSIQGTVEAF